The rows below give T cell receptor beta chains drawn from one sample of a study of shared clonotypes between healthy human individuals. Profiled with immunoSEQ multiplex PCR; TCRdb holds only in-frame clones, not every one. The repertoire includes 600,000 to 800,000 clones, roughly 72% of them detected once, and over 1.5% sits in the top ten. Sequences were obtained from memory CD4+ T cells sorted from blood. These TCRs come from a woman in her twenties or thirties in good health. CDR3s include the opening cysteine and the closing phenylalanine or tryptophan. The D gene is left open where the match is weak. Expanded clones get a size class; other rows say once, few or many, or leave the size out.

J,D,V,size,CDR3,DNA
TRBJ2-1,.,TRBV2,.,CASSEAAGTDLPNEQFF,TGTGCCAGCAGTGAAGCAGCCGGGACGGATCTGCCCAATGAGCAGTTCTTC
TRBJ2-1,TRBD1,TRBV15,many,CASGSGQGNNEQFF,TGTGCCAGCGGCTCGGGACAGGGGAACAATGAGCAGTTCTTC
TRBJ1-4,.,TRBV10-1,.,CASSESQGIKLFF,TGCGCCAGCAGTGAGTCGCAAGGGATAAAACTGTTTTTT
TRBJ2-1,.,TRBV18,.,CASSPRGMMNEQFF,TGTGCCAGCTCACCAAGGGGAATGATGAATGAGCAGTTCTTC
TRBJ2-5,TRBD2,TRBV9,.,CASSIGGLASETQYF,TGTGCCAGCAGCATAGGGGGACTAGCATCAGAGACCCAGTACTTC
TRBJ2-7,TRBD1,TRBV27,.,CASSLTGGNEQYF,TGTGCCAGCAGTTTAACAGGGGGGAACGAGCAGTACTTC
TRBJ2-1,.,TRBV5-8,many,CASSFRSRGMGDEQFF,TGTGCCAGCAGCTTTCGCTCTCGCGGGATGGGCGATGAGCAGTTCTTC
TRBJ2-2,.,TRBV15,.,CATSRDRAGFAGELFF,TGTGCCACCAGCAGAGATCGAGCAGGGTTCGCCGGGGAGCTGTTTTTT
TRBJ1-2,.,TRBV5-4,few,CASSLGWGGYTF,TGTGCCAGCAGCTTGGGGTGGGGTGGCTACACCTTC
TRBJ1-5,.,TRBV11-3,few,CASSHRKDWVPQHF,TGTGCCAGCAGCCATCGGAAGGACTGGGTGCCCCAGCATTTT
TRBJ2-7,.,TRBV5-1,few,CASSPGSYEQYF,TGCGCCAGCAGCCCGGGTTCCTACGAGCAGTACTTC
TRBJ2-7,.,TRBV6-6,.,CASSYGAYYEQYF,TGTGCCAGCAGTTACGGGGCTTACTACGAGCAGTACTTC
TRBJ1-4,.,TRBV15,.,CATSRDQDGEKLFF,TGTGCCACCAGCAGAGATCAGGACGGAGAAAAACTGTTTTTT
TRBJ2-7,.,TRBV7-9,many,CASSLEGLAYEQYF,TGTGCCAGCAGCTTAGAGGGGTTAGCGTACGAGCAGTACTTC
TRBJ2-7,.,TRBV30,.,CAWSPGRTPKSEQYF,TGTGCCTGGAGTCCTGGACGGACACCTAAGAGCGAGCAGTACTTC
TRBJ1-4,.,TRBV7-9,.,CASSGRGANEKLFF,TGTGCCAGCAGCGGGAGGGGGGCTAATGAAAAACTGTTTTTT
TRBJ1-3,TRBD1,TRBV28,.,CASRFRDRGLTGNTIYF,TGTGCCAGCAGATTCCGGGACAGGGGGCTAACTGGAAACACCATATATTTT
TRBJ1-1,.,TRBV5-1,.,CASSLGPVNTEAFF,TGCGCCAGCAGCTTGGGTCCGGTGAACACTGAAGCTTTCTTT
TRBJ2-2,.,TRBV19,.,CASSSTWERAGELFF,TGTGCCAGTAGTTCTACTTGGGAACGGGCCGGGGAGCTGTTTTTT
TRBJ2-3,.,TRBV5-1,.,CASSRGEPSTDTQYF,TGCGCCAGCAGCCGCGGAGAACCTAGCACAGATACGCAGTATTTT
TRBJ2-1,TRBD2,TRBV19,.,CASSMTSGNYNEQFF,TGTGCCAGTAGTATGACTAGCGGGAACTACAATGAGCAGTTCTTC
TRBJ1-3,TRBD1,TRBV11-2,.,CASSPDREASGNTIYF,TGTGCCAGCAGCCCGGACAGGGAGGCCTCTGGAAACACCATATATTTT
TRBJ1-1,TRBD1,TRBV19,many,CASSYRGLNTEAFF,TGTGCCAGTAGTTACAGGGGGCTGAACACTGAAGCTTTCTTT
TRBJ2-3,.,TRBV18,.,CASSPLEGSTDTQYF,TGTGCCAGCTCACCTCTCGAGGGAAGCACAGATACGCAGTATTTT
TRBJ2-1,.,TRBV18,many,CASSDDSYNEQFF,TGTGCCAGCTCGGACGACAGCTACAATGAGCAGTTCTTC
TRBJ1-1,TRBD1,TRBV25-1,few,CASSSRQGGTEAFF,TGTGCCAGCAGTTCCAGACAGGGAGGCACTGAAGCTTTCTTT
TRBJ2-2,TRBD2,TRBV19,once,CASTSAGGRDTGELFF,TGTGCCAGTACCTCAGCGGGAGGGCGAGACACCGGGGAGCTGTTTTTT
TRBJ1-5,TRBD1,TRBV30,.,CAWTGTGFNQPQHF,TGTGCCTGGACCGGGACAGGCTTCAATCAGCCCCAGCATTTT